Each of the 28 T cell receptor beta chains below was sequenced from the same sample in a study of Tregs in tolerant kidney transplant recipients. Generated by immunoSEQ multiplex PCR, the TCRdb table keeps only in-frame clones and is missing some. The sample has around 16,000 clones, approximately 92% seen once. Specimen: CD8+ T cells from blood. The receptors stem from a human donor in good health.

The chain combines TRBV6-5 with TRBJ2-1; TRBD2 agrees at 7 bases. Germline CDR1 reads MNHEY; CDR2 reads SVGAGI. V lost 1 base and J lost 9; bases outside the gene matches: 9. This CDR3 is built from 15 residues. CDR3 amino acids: CASSYWEGSGVEQFF. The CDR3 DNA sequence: TGTGCCAGCAGTTACTGGGAGGGGAGTGGAGTTGAGCAGTTCTTC.

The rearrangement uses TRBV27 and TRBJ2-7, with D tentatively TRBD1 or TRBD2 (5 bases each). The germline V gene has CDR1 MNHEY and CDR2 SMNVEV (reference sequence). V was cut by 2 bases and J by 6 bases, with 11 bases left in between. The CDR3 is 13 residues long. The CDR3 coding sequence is TGTGCCAGCAGTTTAATAGGGGACGGCGAGCAGTACTTC. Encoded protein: CASSLIGDGEQYF.

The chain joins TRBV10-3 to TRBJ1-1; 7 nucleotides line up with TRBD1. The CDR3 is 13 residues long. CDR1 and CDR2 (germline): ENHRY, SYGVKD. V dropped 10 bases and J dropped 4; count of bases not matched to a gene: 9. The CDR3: CATQEGARTEAFF. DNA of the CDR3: TGTGCCACCCAGGAGGGGGCGCGCACTGAAGCTTTCTTT.

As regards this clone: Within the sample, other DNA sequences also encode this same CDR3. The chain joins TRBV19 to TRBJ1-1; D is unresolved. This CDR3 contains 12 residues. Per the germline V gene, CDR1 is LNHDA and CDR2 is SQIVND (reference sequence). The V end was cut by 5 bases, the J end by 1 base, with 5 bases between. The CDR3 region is CASSVGNTEAFF. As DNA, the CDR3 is TGTGCCAGTAGTGTAGGGAACACTGAAGCTTTCTTT.

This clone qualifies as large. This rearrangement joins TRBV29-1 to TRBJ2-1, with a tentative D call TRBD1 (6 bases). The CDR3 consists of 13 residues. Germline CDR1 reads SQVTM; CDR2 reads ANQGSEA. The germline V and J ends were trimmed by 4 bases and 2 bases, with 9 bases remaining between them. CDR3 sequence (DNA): TGCAGCGTTGTACGGACAGCCTACAATGAGCAGTTCTTC. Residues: CSVVRTAYNEQFF.

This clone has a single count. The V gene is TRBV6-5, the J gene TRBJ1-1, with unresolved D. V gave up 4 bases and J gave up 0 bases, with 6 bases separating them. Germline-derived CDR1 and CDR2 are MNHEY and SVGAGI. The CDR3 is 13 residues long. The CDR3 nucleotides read TGTGCCAGCAGTTTGGGAGTGAACACTGAAGCTTTCTTT. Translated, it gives CASSLGVNTEAFF.

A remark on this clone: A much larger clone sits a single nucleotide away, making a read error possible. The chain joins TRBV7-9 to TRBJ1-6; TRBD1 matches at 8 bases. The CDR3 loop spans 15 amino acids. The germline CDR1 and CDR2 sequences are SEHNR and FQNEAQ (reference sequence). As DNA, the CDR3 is TGTGCCAGCAGCGTCACCCAGGGGGCAAATTCACCCCCCCACTTT. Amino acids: CASSVTQGANSPPHF. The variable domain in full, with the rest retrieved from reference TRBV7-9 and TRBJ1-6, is DTGVSQNPRHKITKRGQNVTFRCDPISEHNRLYWYRQTLGQGPEFLTYFQNEAQLEKSRLLSDRFSAERPKGSFSTLEIQRTEQGDSAMYLCASSVTQGANSPPHFGNGTRLTVT.

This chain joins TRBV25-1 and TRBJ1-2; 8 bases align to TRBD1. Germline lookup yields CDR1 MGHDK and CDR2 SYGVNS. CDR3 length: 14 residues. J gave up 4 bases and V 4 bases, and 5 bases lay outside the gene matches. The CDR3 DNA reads TGTGCCAGCAGTGGGGGACAGGAAGGCTATGGCTACACCTTC. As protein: CASSGGQEGYGYTF.

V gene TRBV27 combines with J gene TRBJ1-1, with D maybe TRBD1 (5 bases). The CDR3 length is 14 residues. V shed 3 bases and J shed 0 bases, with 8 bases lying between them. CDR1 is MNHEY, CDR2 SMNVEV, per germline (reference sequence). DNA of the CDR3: TGTGCCAGCAGTTTTCAGGGCCTGAACACTGAAGCTTTCTTT. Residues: CASSFQGLNTEAFF.

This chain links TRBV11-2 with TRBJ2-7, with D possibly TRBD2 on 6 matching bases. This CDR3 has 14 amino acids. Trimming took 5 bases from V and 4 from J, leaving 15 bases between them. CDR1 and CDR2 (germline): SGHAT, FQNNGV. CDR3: CASSTWGGAYEQYF. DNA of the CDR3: TGTGCCAGCAGCACGTGGGGCGGGGCATACGAGCAGTACTTC.

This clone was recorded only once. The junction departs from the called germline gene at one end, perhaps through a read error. CDR3 nucleotide sequence: TGTGCCAGCAGCTTAGCGAGGGACAGGGAACCATCGATCTTC. It encodes CASSLARDREPSIF. The chain uses TRBV7-6 and TRBJ2-1, with 9 bases aligning to TRBD1. Germline values: CDR1 SGHVS, CDR2 FNYEAQ. The CDR3 runs to 14 residues.

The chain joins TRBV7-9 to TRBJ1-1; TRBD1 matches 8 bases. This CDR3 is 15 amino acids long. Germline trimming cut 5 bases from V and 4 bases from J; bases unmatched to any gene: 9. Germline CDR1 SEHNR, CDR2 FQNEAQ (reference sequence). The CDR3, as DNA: TGTGCCAGCAGCATAAACAGGGGGGTCAGCACTGAAGCTTTCTTT. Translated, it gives CASSINRGVSTEAFF.

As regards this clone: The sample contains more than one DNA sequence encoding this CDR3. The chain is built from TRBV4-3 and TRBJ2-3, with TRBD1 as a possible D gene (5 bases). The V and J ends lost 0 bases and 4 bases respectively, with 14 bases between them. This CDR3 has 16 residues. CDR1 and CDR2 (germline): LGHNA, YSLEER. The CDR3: CASSQDRAGPPDTQYF. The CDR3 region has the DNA TGCGCCAGCAGCCAAGATCGGGCAGGGCCCCCAGATACGCAGTATTTT.

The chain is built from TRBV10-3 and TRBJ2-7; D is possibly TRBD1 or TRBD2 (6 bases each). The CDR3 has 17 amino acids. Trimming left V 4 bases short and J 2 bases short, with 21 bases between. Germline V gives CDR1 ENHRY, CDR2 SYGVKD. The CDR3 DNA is TGTGCCATCAGTGGCGGTACGGGGGCCTCGTTCACCTACGAGCAGTACTTC. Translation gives CAISGGTGASFTYEQYF.

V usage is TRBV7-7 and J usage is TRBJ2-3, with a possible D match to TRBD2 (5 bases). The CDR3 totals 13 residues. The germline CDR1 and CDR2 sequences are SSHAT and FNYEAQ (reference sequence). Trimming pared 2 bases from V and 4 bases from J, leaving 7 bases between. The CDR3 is CASSLSGSDTQYF. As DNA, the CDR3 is TGTGCCAGCAGCTTATCGGGATCAGATACGCAGTATTTT. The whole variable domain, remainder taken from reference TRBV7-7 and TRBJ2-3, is GAGVSQSPRYKVTKRGQDVTLRCDPISSHATLYWYQQALGQGPEFLTYFNYEAQPDKSGLPSDRFSAERPEGSISTLTIQRTEQRDSAMYRCASSLSGSDTQYFGPGTRLTVL.

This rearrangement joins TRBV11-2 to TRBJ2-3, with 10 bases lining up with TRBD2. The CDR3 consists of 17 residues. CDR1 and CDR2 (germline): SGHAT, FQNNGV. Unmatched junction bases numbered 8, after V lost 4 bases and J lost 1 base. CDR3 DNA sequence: TGTGCCAGCAGCTGGACTCCAAGCGGGGGGGGCACAGATACGCAGTATTTT. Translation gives CASSWTPSGGGTDTQYF.

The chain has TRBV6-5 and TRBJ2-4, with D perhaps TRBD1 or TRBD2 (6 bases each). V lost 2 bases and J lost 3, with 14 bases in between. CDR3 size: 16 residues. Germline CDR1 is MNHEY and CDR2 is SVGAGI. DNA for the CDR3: TGTGCCAGCAGTTACAGTTCGGGGGCGGGCAAAAACATTCAGTACTTC. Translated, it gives CASSYSSGAGKNIQYF.

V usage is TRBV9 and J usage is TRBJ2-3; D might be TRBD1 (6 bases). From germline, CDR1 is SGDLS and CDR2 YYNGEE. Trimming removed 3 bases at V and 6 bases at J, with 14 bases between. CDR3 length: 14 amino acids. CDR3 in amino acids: CASSAVRGLDTQYF. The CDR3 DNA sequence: TGTGCCAGCAGCGCCGTGAGGGGGTTGGATACGCAGTATTTT.

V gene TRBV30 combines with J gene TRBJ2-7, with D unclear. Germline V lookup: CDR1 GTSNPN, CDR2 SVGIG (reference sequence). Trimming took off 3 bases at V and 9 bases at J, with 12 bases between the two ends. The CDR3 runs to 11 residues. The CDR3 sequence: CAWSDGSLQYF. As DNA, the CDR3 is TGTGCCTGGAGCGACGGGTCTTTGCAGTACTTC.

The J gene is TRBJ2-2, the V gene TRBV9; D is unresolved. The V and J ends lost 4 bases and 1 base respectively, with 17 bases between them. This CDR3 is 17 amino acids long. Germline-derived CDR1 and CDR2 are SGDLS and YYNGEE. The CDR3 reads CASSLPSLRENTGELFF. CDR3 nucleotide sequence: TGTGCCAGCAGCCTCCCTTCCCTTAGAGAGAACACCGGGGAGCTGTTTTTT.

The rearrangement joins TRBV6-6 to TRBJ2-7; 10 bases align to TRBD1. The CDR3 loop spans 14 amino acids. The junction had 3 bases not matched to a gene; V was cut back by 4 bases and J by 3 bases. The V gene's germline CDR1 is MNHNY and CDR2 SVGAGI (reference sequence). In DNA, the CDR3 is TGTGCCAGCAGTTGGGACAGGGGAGGCTACGAGCAGTACTTC. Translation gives CASSWDRGGYEQYF.

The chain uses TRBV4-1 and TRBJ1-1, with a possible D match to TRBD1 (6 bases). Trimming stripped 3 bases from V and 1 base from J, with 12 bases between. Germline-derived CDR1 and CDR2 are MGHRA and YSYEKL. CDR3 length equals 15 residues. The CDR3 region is CASSHRRGGNTEAFF. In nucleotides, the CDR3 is TGCGCCAGCAGCCACCGCAGGGGCGGGAACACTGAAGCTTTCTTT.

The CDR3 sequence is CASSQDGEGPETQYF. The CDR3 DNA reads as TGTGCCAGCAGCCAAGACGGAGAGGGGCCCGAGACCCAGTACTTC. The chain links TRBV14 to TRBJ2-5; the D gene could be TRBD1 or TRBD2 (5 bases each). This CDR3 spans 15 amino acids. CDR1 is SGHDN and CDR2 is FVKESK in the germline V gene. The V end was cut by 0 bases, the J end by 5 bases, with 13 bases between.

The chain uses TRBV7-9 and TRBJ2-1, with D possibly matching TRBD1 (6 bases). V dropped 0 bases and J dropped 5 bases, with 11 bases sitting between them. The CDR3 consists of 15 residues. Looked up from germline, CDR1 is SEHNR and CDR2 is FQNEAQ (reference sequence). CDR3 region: CASSLAGTLNNEQFF. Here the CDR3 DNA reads TGTGCCAGCAGCTTAGCCGGGACACTTAACAATGAGCAGTTCTTC. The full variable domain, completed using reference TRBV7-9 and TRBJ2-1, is DTGVSQNPRHKITKRGQNVTFRCDPISEHNRLYWYRQTLGQGPEFLTYFQNEAQLEKSRLLSDRFSAERPKGSFSTLEIQRTEQGDSAMYLCASSLAGTLNNEQFFGPGTRLTVL.

The CDR3 bases are TGTGCCAGCAGCCAAGTGTCCAACCGCTACGAGCAGTACTTC. This encodes CASSQVSNRYEQYF. The chain combines TRBV14 with TRBJ2-7; D unresolved. V lost 1 base and J lost 3, with 10 bases in between. The CDR3 extends over 14 amino acids. Germline V gene lookup returns CDR1 SGHDN and CDR2 FVKESK.

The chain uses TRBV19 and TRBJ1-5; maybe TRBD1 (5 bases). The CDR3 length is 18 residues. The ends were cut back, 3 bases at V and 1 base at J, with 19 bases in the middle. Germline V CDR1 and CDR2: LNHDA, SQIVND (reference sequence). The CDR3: CASSIASTWGGSNQPQHF. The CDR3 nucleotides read TGTGCCAGTAGTATTGCCTCGACCTGGGGGGGAAGCAATCAGCCCCAGCATTTT. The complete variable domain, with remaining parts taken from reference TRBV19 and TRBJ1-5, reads DGGITQSPKYLFRKEGQNVTLSCEQNLNHDAMYWYRQDPGQGLRLIYYSQIVNDFQKGDIAEGYSVSREKKESFPLTVTSAQKNPTAFYLCASSIASTWGGSNQPQHFGDGTRLSIL.

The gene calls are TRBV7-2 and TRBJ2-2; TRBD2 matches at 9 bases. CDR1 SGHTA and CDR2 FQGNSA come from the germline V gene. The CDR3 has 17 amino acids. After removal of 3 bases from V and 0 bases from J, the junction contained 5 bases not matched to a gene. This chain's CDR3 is CASSLGRTSANTGELFF. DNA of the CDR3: TGTGCCAGCAGCTTGGGTCGGACTAGCGCGAACACCGGGGAGCTGTTTTTT.

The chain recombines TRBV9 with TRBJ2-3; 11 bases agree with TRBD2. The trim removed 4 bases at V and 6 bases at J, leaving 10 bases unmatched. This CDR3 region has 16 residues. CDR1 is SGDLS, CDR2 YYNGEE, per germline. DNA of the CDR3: TGTGCCAGCAGCCCATTCTTAGCGGGAGGGCCGGATACGCAGTATTTT. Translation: CASSPFLAGGPDTQYF.